The 14 T cell receptor beta chains listed next were all sequenced from one sample in a study of T cells after yellow fever vaccination. TCRdb redid the calling of the 5' RACE reads with MiXCR, one entry per CDR3 protein. The sample gives under 100,000 distinct CDR3 sequences, under 6.5% of which show up once; over 40% is in the top ten. The source material was CD8+ T cells sorted from PBMCs, sampled 10 days after the yellow fever booster vaccination. These receptors originate from a young man who received the YFV17D yellow fever vaccine.

In its sample, this clonotype was seen many times. This chain uses TRBV10-3 with TRBJ2-7; the D gene could be TRBD1 or TRBD2 (5 bases each). The germline V gene encodes CDR1 ENHRY and CDR2 SYGVKD. V was shortened by 6 bases and J by 5 bases, with 17 bases between the two germline ends. This CDR3 is built from 14 residues. The CDR3 DNA reads TGTGCCATCAGGGATACGGGGACCCGTCACGAGCAGTACTTC. Translating it yields CAIRDTGTRHEQYF.

In its sample, this clonotype was seen a few times. CDR3 sequence reads: CASSFSTGATGELFF. Written as DNA, the CDR3 is TGTGCCAGCAGCTTTTCCACAGGGGCCACCGGGGAGCTGTTTTTT. This sequence joins TRBV5-5 and TRBJ2-2; 7 bases agree with TRBD1. After removal of 2 bases from V and 4 bases from J, the junction contained 5 bases not matched to a gene. Looked up from germline, CDR1 is SGHKS and CDR2 is YYEKEE (reference sequence). This CDR3 has 15 amino acids.

Only a few counts were recorded for this clonotype. J is TRBJ2-7 and V is TRBV7-9, with D perhaps TRBD1 or TRBD2 (5 bases each). The V gene lost 5 bases and the J gene lost 6 bases, with 11 bases spanning the gap. Germline V gene sequence: CDR1 SEHNR, CDR2 FQNEAQ (reference sequence). The CDR3 is 12 residues long. The DNA of the CDR3 is TGTGCCAGCAGCCCGGGACGGTTCGAGCAGTACTTC. It specifies CASSPGRFEQYF.

This clonotype was found a few times. The rearrangement joins TRBV4-2 to TRBJ2-3; no reliable D call. Germline CDR1 LGHNA, CDR2 YNFKEQ. The CDR3 sequence is 12 residues long. V lost 0 bases to trimming and J lost 7 bases, with 5 bases between them. CDR3 amino acids: CASSQDLNTQYF. CDR3 coding DNA: TGTGCCAGCAGCCAAGATCTAAATACGCAGTATTTT.

The chain joins TRBV6-1 to TRBJ2-1; a weak D match, TRBD2 (5 bases). This CDR3 has 13 residues. The germline V gene has CDR1 MNHNS and CDR2 SASEGT. V was shortened by 6 bases and J by 6 bases, with 12 bases between the two germline ends. The chain's CDR3 is CASSPAESNEQFF. The CDR3, as DNA: TGTGCCAGCAGCCCAGCGGAGAGCAATGAGCAGTTCTTC.

This clonotype was observed a handful of times. V is TRBV6-2 or TRBV6-3 and J is TRBJ1-1, with D uncertain. The CDR3 is 19 amino acids. V was cut by 4 bases and J by 2 bases, with 26 bases left in between. Per germline, CDR1 MNHEY and CDR2 SVGEGT. CDR3 bases: TGTGCCAGCAGTTCCCCCTACCTTAGGGCAACAGAACTCAACACTGAAGCTTTCTTT. This translates into CASSSPYLRATELNTEAFF.

The chain is built from TRBV7-2 and TRBJ1-6; D is unresolved. V was clipped by 1 base and J by 10 bases, with 8 bases between them. CDR1 SGHTA and CDR2 FQGNSA come from the germline V gene. CDR3 length equals 13 residues. The CDR3 sequence: CASSLGGISPLHF. CDR3 nucleotides: TGTGCCAGCAGCTTAGGGGGAATCTCACCCCTCCACTTT.

In this sample, this clonotype turned up many times. The V call is TRBV5-1, the J call TRBJ2-1, with D possibly matching TRBD1 (6 bases). The CDR3 consists of 15 residues. Germline V lookup: CDR1 SGHRS, CDR2 YFSETQ. The V end lost 3 bases, the J end lost 5 bases, and 15 bases lay between the germline ends. CDR3 in DNA: TGCGCCAGCAGCTGGCGGGCAGGGGCAAACAATGAGCAGTTCTTC. It translates to CASSWRAGANNEQFF.

The chain links TRBV20-1 to TRBJ2-1; D possibly matches TRBD1 or TRBD2 (5 bases each). V lost 1 base, J lost 9 bases, and 19 bases lay in between. Germline CDR1 is DFQATT and CDR2 is SNEGSKA (reference sequence). CDR3 length: 15 amino acids. CDR3 region: CSARVSGRGDREQFF. The CDR3 DNA follows: TGCAGTGCTAGAGTGTCGGGACGTGGGGACCGTGAGCAGTTCTTC.

As DNA, the CDR3 is TGTGCCACCAGCTTGGCCCGTCCAGGGGGCGATGGCTACACCTTC. Residues: CATSLARPGGDGYTF. This chain links TRBV15 with TRBJ1-2; 8 bases agree with TRBD1. The CDR3 consists of 15 residues. J was trimmed by 6 bases and V by 5 bases; bases with no gene match: 11. Germline V CDR1 and CDR2: LNHNV, YYDKDF (reference sequence).

This clonotype was detected many times. V and J are TRBV7-6 and TRBJ2-3; D is unclear. The germline CDR1 and CDR2 sequences are SGHVS and FNYEAQ. V was pared by 5 bases and J by 0 bases, with 12 bases between. The CDR3 consists of 15 residues. In DNA form, the CDR3 reads TGTGCCAGCAGCCGGCGACGCGGCAGCACAGATACGCAGTATTTT. It yields the protein CASSRRRGSTDTQYF. Together with reference TRBV7-6 and TRBJ2-3, the CDR3 gives the full variable domain: GAGVSQSPRYKVTKRGQDVALRCDPISGHVSLYWYRQALGQGPEFLTYFNYEAQQDKSGLPNDRFSAERPEGSISTLTIQRTEQRDSAMYRCASSRRRGSTDTQYFGPGTRLTVL.

The J gene is TRBJ2-1, the V gene TRBV24-1, with 9 bases fitting TRBD1. V was clipped by 5 bases and J by 7 bases; unmatched bases: 11. The CDR3 is made up of 16 amino acids. Germline CDR1 KGHDR, CDR2 SFDVKD. CDR3 protein: CATSGAGGDRVNEQFF. In nucleotides, the CDR3 is TGTGCCACCAGTGGCGCTGGCGGGGACAGGGTTAATGAGCAGTTCTTC.

The chain has TRBV12-3 or TRBV12-4 and TRBJ1-5, with TRBD1 matching 9 bases. The CDR3 totals 14 residues. J lost 6 bases, V lost 6 bases, and 6 bases had no gene match. This chain's CDR3 is CASSPQGAGQPQHF. The CDR3 DNA sequence: TGTGCCAGCAGCCCACAGGGGGCAGGTCAGCCCCAGCATTTT.

The rearrangement joins TRBV21-1 to TRBJ1-1. TRBV21-1 is noted as a pseudogene. This CDR3 spans 12 amino acids. This CDR3 reads CASSNLGRGAFF. DNA for the CDR3: TGTGCCAGCAGCAATCTAGGTCGAGGAGCTTTCTTT.